This T cell receptor (beta chain) came from a study of metastatic and nonmetastatic thyroid tumors. Study details: Comparison of repertoires was carried out across blood and tumor or nodule tissue from malignant and benign thyroid patients. Whole-study findings and limits: Malignant tumors reportedly showed significantly higher TCR beta diversity than benign nodules in both blood and tumor.

All patients reached thyroid surgery having received no treatment beforehand. This clone was seen ten or more times. Its target is unknown. Original methodology: For papillary thyroid cancer, a distant-metastasis classifier was constructed from CDR3 differences observed across clinicopathological groups. TCRdb re-analyzed the PCR reads through MiXCR. These V and J calls are TCRdb output, not the study's own analysis. The table shows about 69,000 clones, with approximately 14% occurring only once. The CDR3 runs 16 residues. Trimming removed 8 bases at V and 6 bases at J, with 25 bases between. The V gene's germline CDR1 is WSHSY and CDR2 SAAADI.

The origin of this receptor is a male donor with papillary thyroid cancer or a benign thyroid nodule (not recorded which). Some clones in this sample may be carry-over from other donors' samples. V gene TRBV10-2 combines with J gene TRBJ2-5; D is tentatively TRBD1 or TRBD2 (6 bases each). Sequenced sample: blood. CDR3 sequence: CASALGRWTDLKTQYF. The CDR3 bases are TGCGCCAGCGCACTAGGGAGGTGGACAGACTTAAAGACCCAGTACTTC.